These 32 T cell receptor beta chains were sequenced from one sample in a study of PD-1 blockade in classical Hodgkin lymphoma. Each patient's relapse followed autologous stem cell transplantation, and brentuximab vedotin exposure varied. Sequencing was performed with immunoSEQ multiplex PCR; in TCRdb, only in-frame clones are kept and a portion is missing. The sample has fewer than 25,000 clones; about 73% are singletons. Sequencing was performed on peripheral blood mononuclear cells (PBMCs), taken before the second cycle of nivolumab. These receptor sequences come from a human donor with classical Hodgkin lymphoma.

V is TRBV4-2 and J is TRBJ2-2, with TRBD2 matching over 7 bases. With V trimmed by 8 bases and J by 0 bases, 6 bases remained unmatched. The germline gives CDR1 LGHNA, CDR2 YNFKEQ. This CDR3 has 15 amino acids. CDR3 sequence reads: CASGGDFTNTGELFF. In nucleotides, the CDR3 is TGTGCCAGCGGGGGGGACTTTACGAACACCGGGGAGCTGTTTTTT.

V and J are TRBV27 and TRBJ2-7; 9 bases align to TRBD2. The CDR3 totals 15 residues. From germline, CDR1 is MNHEY and CDR2 SMNVEV (reference sequence). The V gene end was trimmed by 5 bases and the J gene end by 3 bases; junction bases not matched to a gene: 8. CDR3 in DNA: TGTGCCAGCAGTCGATTAGCGGGAGTCGACTACGAGCAGTACTTC. This encodes CASSRLAGVDYEQYF.

This rearrangement joins TRBV6-6 to TRBJ1-5; 7 nucleotides line up with TRBD1. This CDR3 has 16 residues. V dropped 0 bases and J dropped 0; count of bases not matched to a gene: 2. Germline V lookup: CDR1 MNHNY, CDR2 SVGAGI (reference sequence). CDR3 protein: CASSYSGQASNQPQHF. Written as DNA, the CDR3 is TGTGCCAGCAGTTACTCTGGACAGGCTAGCAATCAGCCCCAGCATTTT.

This rearrangement joins TRBV5-1 to TRBJ2-7; the D gene is possibly TRBD2 (5 bases). Germline CDR1 and CDR2: SGHRS and YFSETQ. Trimming took 3 bases from V and 0 from J, leaving 19 bases between them. The CDR3 extends over 17 amino acids. CDR3 loop: CASSSIPTIQSSYEQYF. CDR3 sequence (DNA): TGCGCCAGCAGCTCAATCCCGACTATACAAAGCTCCTACGAGCAGTACTTC.

By sample share, this clone is medium-sized. J is TRBJ2-7 and V is TRBV6-5, with D tentatively TRBD1 (6 bases). CDR3 length: 13 amino acids. The ends were cut back, 6 bases at V and 0 bases at J, with 9 bases in the middle. Germline V CDR1 and CDR2: MNHEY, SVGAGI. The chain's CDR3 is CASSRGPSYEQYF. In DNA, the CDR3 is TGTGCCAGCAGCAGGGGCCCCTCCTACGAGCAGTACTTC.

CDR3 sequence: CASSTAGQGNKNIQYF. The CDR3 DNA reads TGTGCCAGCAGCACGGCGGGACAGGGAAACAAAAACATTCAGTACTTC. The rearrangement links TRBV7-9 to TRBJ2-4, with 9 bases matching TRBD1. Per germline, CDR1 SEHNR and CDR2 FQNEAQ (reference sequence). CDR3 length: 16 residues. V was clipped by 5 bases and J by 3 bases; unmatched bases: 8.

CDR3 sequence: CASSQGLAGEQFF. As DNA, the CDR3 is TGTGCCAGCAGCCAAGGACTAGCGGGTGAGCAGTTCTTC. V and J are TRBV14 and TRBJ2-1; 10 nucleotides match TRBD2. Germline CDR1 SGHDN, CDR2 FVKESK. Trimming took 1 base from V and 9 from J; bases not matched to a gene: 0. This CDR3 has 13 amino acids.

This clone was counted between two and nine times. This chain uses TRBV5-1 with TRBJ2-1; D ambiguous. The V gene's germline CDR1 is SGHRS and CDR2 YFSETQ. Trimming took off 0 bases at V and 0 bases at J, with 1 base between the two ends. The CDR3 extends over 13 amino acids. The CDR3 bases are TGCGCCAGCAGCTTGGGCTCCTACAATGAGCAGTTCTTC. Amino acid sequence: CASSLGSYNEQFF.

This sequence joins TRBV6-5 and TRBJ2-4; TRBD2 might be the D (6 bases). The CDR3 runs to 15 residues. V lost 6 bases to trimming and J lost 8 bases, with 20 bases between them. The germline V gene has CDR1 MNHEY and CDR2 SVGAGI. This CDR3 reads CASSALGGELDIQYF. In DNA form, the CDR3 reads TGTGCCAGCAGCGCCTTGGGCGGGGAACTTGACATTCAGTACTTC.

This chain links TRBV6-5 with TRBJ1-1; D perhaps matches TRBD1 (5 bases). Germline V gives CDR1 MNHEY, CDR2 SVGAGI. Trimming left V 5 bases short and J 11 bases short, with 15 bases between. The CDR3 is 12 amino acids. CDR3 protein: CASSGAGTWAFF. The DNA for the CDR3 is TGTGCCAGCAGTGGGGCCGGGACGTGGGCTTTCTTT.

The V gene is TRBV4-1, the J gene TRBJ1-1; 8 bases are a match to TRBD1. This CDR3 is 14 amino acids long. Germline V gene lookup returns CDR1 MGHRA and CDR2 YSYEKL. V lost 0 bases, J lost 6 bases, and 3 bases stayed unmatched. The CDR3 DNA sequence: TGCGCCAGCAGCCAAGAGTGGGGACAGGCTGAAGCTTTCTTT. Its protein is CASSQEWGQAEAFF.

V and J are TRBV6-5 and TRBJ1-2, with D possibly matching TRBD1 (6 bases). V lost 0 bases, J lost 5 bases, and 13 bases lay in between. Per germline, CDR1 MNHEY and CDR2 SVGAGI. The CDR3 runs to 15 residues. The CDR3 DNA is TGTGCCAGCAGTTACTCACCCATAGGGGGGTATGGCTACACCTTC. It is translated as CASSYSPIGGYGYTF.

This clone was seen a handful of times. The chain joins TRBV18 to TRBJ2-7; D unclear. Trimming cost V 1 base and J 0 bases, with 7 bases left between them. In germline, CDR1 is KGHSH, CDR2 LQKENI. CDR3 length equals 14 residues. The CDR3 sequence is CASSPQGSSYEQYF. Here the CDR3 DNA reads TGTGCCAGCTCACCACAGGGAAGCTCCTACGAGCAGTACTTC. The full variable domain, completed using reference TRBV18 and TRBJ2-7, is NAGVMQNPRHLVRRRGQEARLRCSPMKGHSHVYWYRQLPEEGLKFMVYLQKENIIDESGMPKERFSAEFPKEGPSILRIQQVVRGDSAAYFCASSPQGSSYEQYFGPGTRLTVT.

The V and J genes are TRBV6-5 and TRBJ2-2; D is ambiguous. Trimming removed 5 bases from V and 1 base from J, with 2 bases in between. The CDR3 totals 12 residues. Germline V CDR1 and CDR2: MNHEY, SVGAGI. CDR3 protein: CASSVNTGELFF. CDR3 in DNA: TGTGCCAGCAGTGTGAACACCGGGGAGCTGTTTTTT.

The gene calls are TRBV5-4 and TRBJ2-3; possible D gene TRBD2, 6 bases. Trimming shortened V by 4 bases and J by 2 bases, and 23 bases separated the two germline ends. From germline, CDR1 is SGHNT and CDR2 YYREEE (reference sequence). The CDR3 is 18 residues long. CDR3 in amino acids: CASSLGWGGLAYTDTQYF. CDR3 DNA: TGTGCCAGCAGCCTGGGGTGGGGAGGTCTAGCATACACAGATACGCAGTATTTT.

The J gene is TRBJ2-1, the V gene TRBV5-1; 10 bases align to TRBD2. J was trimmed by 9 bases and V by 2 bases; bases with no gene match: 5. Germline lookup yields CDR1 SGHRS and CDR2 YFSETQ. The length of the CDR3 is 14 residues. The CDR3 spells CASSLTSGTLEQFF. Here the CDR3 DNA reads TGCGCCAGCAGCTTAACTAGCGGGACGCTTGAGCAGTTCTTC.

This sequence joins TRBV6-6 and TRBJ2-1; 11 nucleotides agree with TRBD2. Germline V gene data show CDR1 as MNHNY and CDR2 as SVGAGI (reference sequence). The CDR3 is made up of 15 amino acids. Losses at the gene ends were 4 bases for V and 12 bases for J; bases not matched to a gene: 11. The chain's CDR3 is CASSSGTSGNRLQFF. CDR3 in DNA: TGTGCCAGCAGTTCCGGGACTAGCGGCAATCGGCTGCAGTTCTTC.

This clone was picked up a small number of times. The V gene is TRBV6-1, the J gene TRBJ1-5; D is unclear. The CDR3 runs 13 residues. Trimming shortened V by 6 bases and J by 5 bases, and 11 bases separated the two germline ends. The germline gives CDR1 MNHNS, CDR2 SASEGT. CDR3 residues: CASRSGSYQPQHF. CDR3 DNA: TGTGCCAGCAGAAGTGGGAGTTATCAGCCCCAGCATTTT.

The rearrangement joins TRBV7-7 to TRBJ2-7; 7 bases align to TRBD1. V trimming: 1 base; J trimming: 3 bases; junction bases outside the gene matches: 6. The CDR3 totals 15 residues. Germline V CDR1 and CDR2: SSHAT, FNYEAQ (reference sequence). CDR3 loop: CASSLGDSSSYEQYF. The CDR3 coding sequence is TGTGCCAGCAGCTTAGGGGACAGTAGTAGCTACGAGCAGTACTTC.

This clone was observed a single time. The same CDR3 can be traced to other DNA sequences in this sample. The chain carries TRBV4-1 and TRBJ1-4, with D maybe TRBD1 (5 bases). CDR3 length: 15 amino acids. Germline V lookup: CDR1 MGHRA, CDR2 YSYEKL. The V gene lost 3 bases and the J gene lost 8 bases, with 16 bases spanning the gap. The CDR3: CASSQSTGTVEKLFF. In nucleotides, the CDR3 is TGCGCCAGCAGCCAGTCAACTGGGACGGTCGAAAAACTGTTTTTT.

This clone was seen a handful of times. V usage is TRBV7-6 and J usage is TRBJ1-5; no definite D call. The CDR3 loop spans 16 amino acids. Germline V gene lookup returns CDR1 SGHVS and CDR2 FNYEAQ. The germline V and J ends were trimmed by 1 base and 0 bases, with 10 bases remaining between them. CDR3 bases: TGTGCCAGCAGCTTAGAAGGGCAGAGTAGCAATCAGCCCCAGCATTTT. It encodes CASSLEGQSSNQPQHF.

J is TRBJ2-1 and V is TRBV27; possible D gene TRBD2, 5 bases. CDR3 length equals 14 residues. Per the germline V gene, CDR1 is MNHEY and CDR2 is SMNVEV (reference sequence). Trimming took off 8 bases at V and 9 bases at J, with 20 bases between the two ends. The CDR3, as DNA: TGTGCCAGCCGGGCGTATGCTAGCACGGCTGAGCAGTTCTTC. Translating gives CASRAYASTAEQFF.

The V and J genes are TRBV6-5 and TRBJ1-5; D might be TRBD1 (6 bases). CDR1 MNHEY and CDR2 SVGAGI come from the germline V gene. The ends were cut back, 6 bases at V and 0 bases at J, with 12 bases in the middle. CDR3 length: 15 amino acids. The CDR3 coding sequence is TGTGCCAGCAGCTCCGGACAGACTAGCAATCAGCCCCAGCATTTT. Its translation is CASSSGQTSNQPQHF.

The chain joins TRBV5-5 to TRBJ2-1; no clear D. Trimming cost V 4 bases and J 3 bases, with 8 bases left between them. Germline CDR1 reads SGHKS; CDR2 reads YYEKEE (reference sequence). The CDR3 loop spans 13 amino acids. The CDR3 is CASSPGRYNEQFF. The CDR3 nucleotides read TGTGCCAGCAGCCCCGGCCGCTACAATGAGCAGTTCTTC.

The V gene is TRBV5-6, the J gene TRBJ2-7, with 10 bases that match TRBD2. Trimming took 6 bases from V and 4 from J; bases not matched to a gene: 16. There are 17 residues in the CDR3. Germline CDR1 and CDR2: SGHDT and YYEEEE. CDR3 DNA: TGTGCCAGCACCCAGCGGACTAGCGGTATCCATAGGTACGAGCAGTACTTC. Its protein product is CASTQRTSGIHRYEQYF.

The chain carries TRBV29-1 and TRBJ2-7; weak D call: TRBD2 (6 bases). Trimming took off 4 bases at V and 4 bases at J, with 11 bases between the two ends. The V gene's germline CDR1 is SQVTM and CDR2 ANQGSEA. This CDR3 is 12 amino acids long. CDR3 DNA sequence: TGCAGCGTTGGGGTGGGGAGGTACGAGCAGTACTTC. Translated, it gives CSVGVGRYEQYF.

V usage is TRBV19 and J usage is TRBJ2-2, with 9 bases matching TRBD1. J gave up 5 bases and V 6 bases, and 7 bases lay outside the gene matches. CDR1 is LNHDA, CDR2 SQIVND, per germline (reference sequence). The CDR3 is 15 amino acids. CDR3 DNA sequence: TGTGCCAGTAGGGGGGGACAGGGTCGTACCGGGGAGCTGTTTTTT. This codes for CASRGGQGRTGELFF.

The CDR3 reads CASLGTSVRTDTQYF. The CDR3 DNA follows: TGTGCCAGTCTGGGGACTAGCGTCCGCACAGATACGCAGTATTTT. The V call is TRBV5-5, the J call TRBJ2-3, with 10 bases fitting TRBD2. CDR1 and CDR2 (germline): SGHKS, YYEKEE (reference sequence). The CDR3 is 15 residues long. The trim removed 8 bases at V and 1 base at J, leaving 7 bases unmatched.

This chain links TRBV4-1 with TRBJ2-3; D ambiguous. Between the trimmed V and J ends, which lost 4 bases and 2 bases, there was a span of 10 bases. This CDR3 contains 14 residues. The V gene's germline CDR1 is MGHRA and CDR2 YSYEKL. CDR3 sequence reads: CASSLLWLTDTQYF. CDR3 sequence (DNA): TGCGCCAGCAGCCTCTTGTGGCTCACAGATACGCAGTATTTT.

CDR3 region: CASSNRDSPYEQYF. DNA for the CDR3: TGTGCCAGCAGTAACCGGGACAGCCCCTACGAGCAGTACTTC. This chain uses TRBV5-4 with TRBJ2-7, with TRBD1 identical over 7 bases. V was pared by 5 bases and J by 2 bases, with 7 bases of the junction left unmatched. The V gene's germline CDR1 is SGHNT and CDR2 YYREEE (reference sequence). The CDR3 has 14 residues.

The V gene is TRBV5-4, the J gene TRBJ2-5, with 7 bases identical to TRBD2. J lost 3 bases, V lost 4 bases, and 3 bases had no gene match. CDR3 length: 13 amino acids. Germline V gene data show CDR1 as SGHNT and CDR2 as YYREEE (reference sequence). DNA for the CDR3: TGTGCCAGCAGCGGGGGGGATAAAGAGACCCAGTACTTC. It yields the protein CASSGGDKETQYF.

The V gene is TRBV15, the J gene TRBJ1-1, with TRBD1 identical over 7 bases. CDR3 size: 12 residues. V lost 5 bases, J lost 3 bases, and 0 bases stayed unmatched. Germline lookup yields CDR1 LNHNV and CDR2 YYDKDF (reference sequence). The CDR3 nucleotides read TGTGCCACCAGCGACAGGGACACTGAAGCTTTCTTT. Its protein is CATSDRDTEAFF.